This T cell receptor beta chain was sequenced in a study of CXCR4 blockade with PD-1 therapy in pancreatic cancer. CDR1 is KGHSH and CDR2 is LQKENI in the germline V gene. The CDR3 sequence is 15 residues long. V lost 3 bases and J lost 5, with 13 bases in between. For this clone: The antigen remains undetermined.

Findings and limits, study-wide: Clone frequency correlated with its number of distinct nucleotide rearrangements.

No neoadjuvant therapy was given before resection to the patients supplying these archived tumor blocks. Only in-frame clones appear in the TCRdb table, and some are missing; sequencing was by immunoSEQ multiplex PCR. The table records about 1,600 clones, over 40% of them present only once. The receptor was isolated from a human donor with pancreatic ductal adenocarcinoma. The sequencing input was tumor tissue. The chain has TRBV18 and TRBJ1-4; tentatively, D is TRBD1 (6 bases). CDR3 sequence reads: CASSPIRQGNEKLFF. The CDR3 coding sequence is TGTGCCAGCTCACCGATCCGGCAGGGGAATGAAAAACTGTTTTTT.